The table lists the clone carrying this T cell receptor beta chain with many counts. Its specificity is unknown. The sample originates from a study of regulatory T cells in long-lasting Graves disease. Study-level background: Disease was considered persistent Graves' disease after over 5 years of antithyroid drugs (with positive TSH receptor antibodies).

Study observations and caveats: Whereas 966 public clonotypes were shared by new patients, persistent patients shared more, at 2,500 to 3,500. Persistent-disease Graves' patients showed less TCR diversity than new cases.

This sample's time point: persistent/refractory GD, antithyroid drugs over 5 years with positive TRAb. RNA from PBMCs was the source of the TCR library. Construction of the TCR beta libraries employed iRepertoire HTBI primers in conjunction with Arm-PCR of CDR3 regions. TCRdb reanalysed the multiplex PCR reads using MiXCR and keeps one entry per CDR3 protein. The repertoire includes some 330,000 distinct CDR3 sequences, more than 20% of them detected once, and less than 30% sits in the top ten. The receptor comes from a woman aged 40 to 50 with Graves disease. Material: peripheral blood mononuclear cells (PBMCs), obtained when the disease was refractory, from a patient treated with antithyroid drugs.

The CDR3 reads CASSLPRTVNTEAFF. The CDR3, as DNA: TGTGCCAGCAGTTTGCCGCGGACTGTGAACACTGAAGCTTTCTTT. The chain carries TRBV28 and TRBJ1-1; D gene uncertain. V dropped 3 bases and J dropped 0 bases, with 11 bases sitting between them. The CDR3 covers 15 residues. CDR1 MDHEN and CDR2 SYDVKM come from the germline V gene.